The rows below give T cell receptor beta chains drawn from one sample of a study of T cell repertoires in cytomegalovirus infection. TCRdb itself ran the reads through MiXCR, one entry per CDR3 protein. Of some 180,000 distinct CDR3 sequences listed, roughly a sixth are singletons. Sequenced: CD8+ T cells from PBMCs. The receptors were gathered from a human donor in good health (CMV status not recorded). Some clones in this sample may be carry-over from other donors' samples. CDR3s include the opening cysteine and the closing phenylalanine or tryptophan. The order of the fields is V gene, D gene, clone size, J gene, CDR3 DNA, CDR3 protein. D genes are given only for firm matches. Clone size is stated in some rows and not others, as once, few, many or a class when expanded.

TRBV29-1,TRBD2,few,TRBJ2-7,TGCAGCGTGAGGGGACTAGCGGGGGGCGAAGCCAGCTCCTACGAGCAGTACTTC,CSVRGLAGGEASSYEQYF
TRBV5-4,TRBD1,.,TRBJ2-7,TGTGCCAGCAGCTTGGTAAAGGAGGTAGGACAGGGTCCACGCGAGCAGTACTTC,CASSLVKEVGQGPREQYF
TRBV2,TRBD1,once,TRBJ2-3,TGTGCCATCCTGGGACAGCATAGCACAGATACGCAGTATTTT,CAILGQHSTDTQYF
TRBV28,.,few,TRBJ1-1,TGTGCCAGCAGTTTTGGGACGCGAGCTTTCTTT,CASSFGTRAFF
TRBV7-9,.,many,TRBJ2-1,TGTGCCAGCACCACAGGGATGGGAGGCTACAATGAGCAGTTCTTC,CASTTGMGGYNEQFF
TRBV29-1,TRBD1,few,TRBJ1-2,TGCAGCGTGCCTGGGGGGGACAGGGAGAACTATGGCTACACCTTC,CSVPGGDRENYGYTF
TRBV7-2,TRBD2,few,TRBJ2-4,TGTGCCAGCAGCTCGAGAGGGACTAGCGGGGTACTAGCCAAAAACATTCAGTACTTC,CASSSRGTSGVLAKNIQYF
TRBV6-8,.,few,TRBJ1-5,TGTGCCAGCAGTCAAACAACGGGATTCAATCAGCCCCAGCATTTT,CASSQTTGFNQPQHF
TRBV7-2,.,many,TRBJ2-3,TGTGCCAGCAGCTCCATGGGCCCGGGGGCAGATACGCAGTATTTT,CASSSMGPGADTQYF
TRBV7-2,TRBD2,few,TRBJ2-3,TGTGCCAGCAGTCCTCGGGGGGGTACGCAGTATTTT,CASSPRGGTQYF
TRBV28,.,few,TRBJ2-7,TGTGCCAGCAGTTTGGGGACGGACCCTTACGAGCAGTACTTC,CASSLGTDPYEQYF
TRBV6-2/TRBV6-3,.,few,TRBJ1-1,TGTGCCAGCAGTTATCACAGCTTGAACACTGAAGCTTTCTTT,CASSYHSLNTEAFF
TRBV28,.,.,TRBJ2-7,TGTGCCAGCAGTTCAACTCACAGGGTATTCTCCTACGAGCAGTACTTC,CASSSTHRVFSYEQYF
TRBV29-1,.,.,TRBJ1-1,TGCAGCGAAGGGGGGGGCACTGAAGCTTTCTTT,CSEGGGTEAFF
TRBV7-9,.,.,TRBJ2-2,TGTGCCAGCAGCCCTAGGGACACTTCGAACACCGGGGAGCTGTTTTTT,CASSPRDTSNTGELFF
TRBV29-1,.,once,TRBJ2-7,TGCAGCGTTGTTTATTCAGGGGACTCCTACGAGCAGTACTTC,CSVVYSGDSYEQYF
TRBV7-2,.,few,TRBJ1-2,TGTGCCAGCAGCTTACATTCAGGGGATTATGGCTACACCTTC,CASSLHSGDYGYTF
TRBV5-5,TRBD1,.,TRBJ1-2,TGTGCCAGCAGCGCTCCGGGACAGGCATTCTATGGCTACACCTTC,CASSAPGQAFYGYTF
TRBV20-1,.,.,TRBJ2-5,TGCAGTGCTAGAGGGGAGCAGGACCAAGAGACCCAGTACTTC,CSARGEQDQETQYF
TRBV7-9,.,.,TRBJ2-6,TGTGCCAGCAGCTCAAGACATTCTGGGGCCAACGTCCTGACTTTC,CASSSRHSGANVLTF